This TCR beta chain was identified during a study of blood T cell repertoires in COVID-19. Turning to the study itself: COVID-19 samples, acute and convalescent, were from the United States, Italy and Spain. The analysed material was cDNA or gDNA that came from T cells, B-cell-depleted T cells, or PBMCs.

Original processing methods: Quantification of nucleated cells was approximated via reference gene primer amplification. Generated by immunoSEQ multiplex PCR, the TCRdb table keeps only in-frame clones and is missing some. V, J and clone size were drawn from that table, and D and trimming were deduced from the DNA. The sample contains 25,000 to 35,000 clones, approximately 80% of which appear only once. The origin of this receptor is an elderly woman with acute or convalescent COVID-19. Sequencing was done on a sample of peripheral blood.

This CDR3 reads CASSLGGGASLNTGGELFF. The CDR3 DNA reads as TGCGCCAGCAGCTTGGGCGGGGGCGCATCCCTCAACACCGGCGGGGAGCTGTTTTTT. The chain recombines TRBV5-1 with TRBJ2-2, with a possible D match to TRBD2 (7 bases). The CDR3 is made up of 19 amino acids. Germline V CDR1 and CDR2: SGHRS, YFSETQ. Deletions cut 0 bases from V and 7 bases from J, with 25 bases between.